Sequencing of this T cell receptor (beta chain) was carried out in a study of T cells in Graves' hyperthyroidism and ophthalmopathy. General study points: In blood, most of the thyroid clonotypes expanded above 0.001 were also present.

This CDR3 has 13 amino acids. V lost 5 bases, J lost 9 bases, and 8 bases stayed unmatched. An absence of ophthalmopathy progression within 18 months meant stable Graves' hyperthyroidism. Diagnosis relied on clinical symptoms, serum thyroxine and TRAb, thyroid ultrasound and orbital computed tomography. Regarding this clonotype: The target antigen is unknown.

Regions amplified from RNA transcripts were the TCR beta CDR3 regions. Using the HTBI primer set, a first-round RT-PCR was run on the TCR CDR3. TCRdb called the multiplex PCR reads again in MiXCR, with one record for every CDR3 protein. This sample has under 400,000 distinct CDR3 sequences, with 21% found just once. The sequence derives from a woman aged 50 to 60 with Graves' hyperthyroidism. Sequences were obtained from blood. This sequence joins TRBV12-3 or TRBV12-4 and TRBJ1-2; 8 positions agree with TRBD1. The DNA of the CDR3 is TGTGCCAGCAGTACAGACAGGGGAGCGCGCTACACCTTC. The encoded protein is CASSTDRGARYTF.